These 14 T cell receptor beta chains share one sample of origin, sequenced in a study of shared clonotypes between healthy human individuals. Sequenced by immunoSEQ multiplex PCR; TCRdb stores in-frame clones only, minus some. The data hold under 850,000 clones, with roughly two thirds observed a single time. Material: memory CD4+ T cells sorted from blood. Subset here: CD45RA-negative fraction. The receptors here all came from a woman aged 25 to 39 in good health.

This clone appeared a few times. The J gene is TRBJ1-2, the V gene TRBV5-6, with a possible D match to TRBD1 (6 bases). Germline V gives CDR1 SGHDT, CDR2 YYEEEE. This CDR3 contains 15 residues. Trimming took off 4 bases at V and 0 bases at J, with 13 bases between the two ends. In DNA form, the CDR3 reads TGTGCCAGCAGCCCTCGGACAGTCTCTAACTATGGCTACACCTTC. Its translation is CASSPRTVSNYGYTF.

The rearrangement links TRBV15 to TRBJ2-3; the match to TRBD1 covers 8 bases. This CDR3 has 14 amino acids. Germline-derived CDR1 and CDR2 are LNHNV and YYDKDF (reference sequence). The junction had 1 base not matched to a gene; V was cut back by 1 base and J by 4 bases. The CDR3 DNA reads TGTGCCACCAGCAGAGCAGGGGGCTCAGATACGCAGTATTTT. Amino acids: CATSRAGGSDTQYF.

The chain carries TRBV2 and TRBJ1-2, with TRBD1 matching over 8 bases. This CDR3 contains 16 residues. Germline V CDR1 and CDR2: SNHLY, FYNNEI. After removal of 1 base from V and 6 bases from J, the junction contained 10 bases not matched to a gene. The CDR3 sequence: CASSEVRVGRGHGYTF. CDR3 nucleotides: TGTGCCAGCAGTGAAGTTCGGGTGGGCAGGGGGCATGGCTACACCTTC.

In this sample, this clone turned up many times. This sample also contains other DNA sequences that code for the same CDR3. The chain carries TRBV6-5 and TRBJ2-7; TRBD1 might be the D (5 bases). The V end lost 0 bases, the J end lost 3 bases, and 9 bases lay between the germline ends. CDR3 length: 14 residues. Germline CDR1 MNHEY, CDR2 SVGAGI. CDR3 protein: CASSYSKGIYEQYF. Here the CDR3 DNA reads TGTGCCAGCAGTTACTCGAAGGGGATCTACGAGCAGTACTTC.

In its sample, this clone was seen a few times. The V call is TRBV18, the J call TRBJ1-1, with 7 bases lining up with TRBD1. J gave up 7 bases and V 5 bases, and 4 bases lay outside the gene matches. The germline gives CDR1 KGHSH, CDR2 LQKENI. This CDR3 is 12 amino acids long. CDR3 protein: CASSRTGSEAFF. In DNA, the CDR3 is TGTGCCAGCTCAAGGACAGGTAGTGAAGCTTTCTTT.

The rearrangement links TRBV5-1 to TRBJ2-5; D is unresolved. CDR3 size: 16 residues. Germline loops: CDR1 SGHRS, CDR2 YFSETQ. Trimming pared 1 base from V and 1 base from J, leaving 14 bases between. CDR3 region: CASSLSVVGIQETQYF. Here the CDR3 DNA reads TGCGCCAGCAGCTTGAGTGTTGTTGGGATCCAAGAGACCCAGTACTTC.

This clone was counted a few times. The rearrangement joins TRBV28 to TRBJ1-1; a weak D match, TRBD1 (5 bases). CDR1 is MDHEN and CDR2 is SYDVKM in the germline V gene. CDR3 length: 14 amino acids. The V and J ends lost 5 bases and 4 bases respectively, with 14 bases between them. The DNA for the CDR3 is TGTGCCAGCAGTATACCTCGGGGGGGCACTGAAGCTTTCTTT. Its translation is CASSIPRGGTEAFF.

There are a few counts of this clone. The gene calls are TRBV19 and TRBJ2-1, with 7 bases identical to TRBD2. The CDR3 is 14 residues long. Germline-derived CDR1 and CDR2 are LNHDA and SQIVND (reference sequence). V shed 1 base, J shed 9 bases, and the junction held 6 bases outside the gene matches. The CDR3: CASSIGLADIEQFF. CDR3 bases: TGTGCCAGTAGTATAGGTCTAGCGGATATTGAGCAGTTCTTC. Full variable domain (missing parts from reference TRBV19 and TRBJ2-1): DGGITQSPKYLFRKEGQNVTLSCEQNLNHDAMYWYRQDPGQGLRLIYYSQIVNDFQKGDIAEGYSVSREKKESFPLTVTSAQKNPTAFYLCASSIGLADIEQFFGPGTRLTVL.

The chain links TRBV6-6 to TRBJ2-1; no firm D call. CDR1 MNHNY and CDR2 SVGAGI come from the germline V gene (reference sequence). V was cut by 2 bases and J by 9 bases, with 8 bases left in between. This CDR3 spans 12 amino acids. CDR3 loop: CASSYEQLEQFF. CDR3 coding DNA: TGTGCCAGCAGTTACGAGCAGCTTGAGCAGTTCTTC.

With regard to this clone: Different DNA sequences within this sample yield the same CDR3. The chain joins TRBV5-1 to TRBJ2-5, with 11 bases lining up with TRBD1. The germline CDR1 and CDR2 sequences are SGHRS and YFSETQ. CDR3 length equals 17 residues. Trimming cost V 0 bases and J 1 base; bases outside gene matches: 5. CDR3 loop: CASSLVGTGGIQETQYF. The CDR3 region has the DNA TGCGCCAGCAGCTTGGTAGGGACAGGGGGAATCCAAGAGACCCAGTACTTC.

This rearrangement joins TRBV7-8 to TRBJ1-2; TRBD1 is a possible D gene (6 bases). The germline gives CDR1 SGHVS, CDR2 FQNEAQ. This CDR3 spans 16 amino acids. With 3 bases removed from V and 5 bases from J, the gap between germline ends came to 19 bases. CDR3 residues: CASSLGPDRTRYGYTF. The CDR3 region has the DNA TGTGCCAGCAGCTTGGGACCGGACAGAACACGATATGGCTACACCTTC.

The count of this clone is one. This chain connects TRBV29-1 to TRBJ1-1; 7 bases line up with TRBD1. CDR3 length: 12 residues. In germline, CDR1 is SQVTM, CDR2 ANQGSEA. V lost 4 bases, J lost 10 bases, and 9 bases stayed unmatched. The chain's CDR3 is CSVAKSRGVAFF. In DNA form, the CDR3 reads TGCAGCGTTGCCAAGTCCAGGGGGGTAGCTTTCTTT.

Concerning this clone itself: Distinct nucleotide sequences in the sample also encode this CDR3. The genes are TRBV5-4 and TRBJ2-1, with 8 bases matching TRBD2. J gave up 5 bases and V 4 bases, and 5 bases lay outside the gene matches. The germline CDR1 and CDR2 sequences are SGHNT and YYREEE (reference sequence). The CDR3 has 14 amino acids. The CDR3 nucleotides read TGTGCCAGCAGCCCCACTAGCGGCCACAATGAGCAGTTCTTC. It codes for CASSPTSGHNEQFF.

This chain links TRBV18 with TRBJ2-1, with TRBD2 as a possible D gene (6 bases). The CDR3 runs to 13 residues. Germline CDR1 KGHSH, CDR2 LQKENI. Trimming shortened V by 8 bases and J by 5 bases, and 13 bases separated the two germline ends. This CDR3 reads CASRDGGNNEQFF. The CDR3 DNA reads TGTGCCAGCCGCGATGGGGGGAACAATGAGCAGTTCTTC. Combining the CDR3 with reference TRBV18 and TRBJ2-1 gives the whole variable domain NAGVMQNPRHLVRRRGQEARLRCSPMKGHSHVYWYRQLPEEGLKFMVYLQKENIIDESGMPKERFSAEFPKEGPSILRIQQVVRGDSAAYFCASRDGGNNEQFFGPGTRLTVL.